This T cell receptor beta chain appears in the sequencing data of a study of T cell responses to AZD1222 COVID-19 vaccine. Across the whole study: Pooled in the analysis were second doses at about 4 or about 12 weeks.

Only in-frame clones appear in the TCRdb table, and some are missing; sequencing was by immunoSEQ multiplex PCR. The sample consists of roughly 120,000 clones, about 91% of them appearing once. Study-wide points: White British donors predominated, females outnumbered males, and clonal diversity was possibly underestimated. It was only a handful of AZD1222 recipients who were seropositive at baseline. Elevations in Spike-specific TCR breadth and depth followed administration of two AZD1222 doses.

This clone was found once. Its antigen is unidentified. The ends were cut back, 3 bases at V and 0 bases at J, with 9 bases in the middle. There are 15 residues in the CDR3. Germline assignment: CDR1 ENHRY and CDR2 SYGVKD. V is TRBV10-3 and J is TRBJ1-5, with D hard to call. The sequences come from peripheral blood, collected on day 0 of AZD1222 vaccination. The clonotype was recovered from an adult in good health. The CDR3 DNA reads TGTGCCATCAGTGACCGGGCGGATAGCAATCAGCCCCAGCATTTT. The encoded protein is CAISDRADSNQPQHF.